One and the same sample provided the 17 T cell receptor beta chains below, sequenced in a study of early T cells in non-severe SARS-CoV-2 infection. TCRdb reprocessed the 5' RACE reads via MiXCR and lists one record per CDR3 protein. The table has approximately 89,000 distinct CDR3 sequences, around an eighth seen once. The sequenced sample consisted of whole blood. All receptors derive from an adult who was a healthcare worker with PCR-confirmed SARS-CoV-2 infection or an uninfected control (not recorded which).

This clonotype has at least ten counts. The chain is built from TRBV25-1 and TRBJ2-1; D is undetermined. The CDR3 contains 15 residues. The germline CDR1 and CDR2 sequences are MGHDK and SYGVNS. Trimming took 6 bases from V and 0 from J, leaving 12 bases between them. In DNA form, the CDR3 reads TGTGCCAGCAGCCGGGCAGGAGACTCCTACAATGAGCAGTTCTTC. This translates into CASSRAGDSYNEQFF.

The chain carries TRBV27 and TRBJ2-3, with D possibly called TRBD1 or TRBD2 (5 bases each). CDR3 length equals 14 residues. Trimming took off 8 bases at V and 6 bases at J, with 18 bases between the two ends. Per the germline V gene, CDR1 is MNHEY and CDR2 is SMNVEV (reference sequence). Here the CDR3 DNA reads TGTGCCAGCCCCCGGGGCCTCCCCGGGGATACGCAGTATTTT. It specifies CASPRGLPGDTQYF.

This clonotype came up many times. The conserved phenylalanine or tryptophan is not found at the CDR3 terminus, so this likely reflects a read error. Because the CDR3's place on the DNA is in doubt, the DNA is left out and the CDR3 is given as listed by TCRdb. V is TRBV6-5 and J is TRBJ1-2; TRBD1 is taken as the D call from the table, unchecked against the DNA. Germline CDR1 reads MNHEY; CDR2 reads SVGAGI. The CDR3 region is 10 residues in length, termini included. CDR3 residues: CASSSRTAKS.

This chain joins TRBV3-1 and TRBJ1-1, with 7 bases lining up with TRBD1. Germline CDR1 and CDR2: LGHDT and YNNKEL (reference sequence). The CDR3 is made up of 18 amino acids. Unmatched junction bases numbered 14, after V lost 4 bases and J lost 0 bases. The CDR3 loop is CASSRNPGQTLMNTEAFF. The CDR3 DNA reads as TGTGCCAGCAGCCGCAATCCGGGACAGACCCTCATGAACACTGAAGCTTTCTTT.

This clonotype turned up a few times. In DNA, the CDR3 is TGTGCCAGCAGTTGGGCCCGGGCGGCGGGAGAGACCCAGTACTTC. It translates to CASSWARAAGETQYF. The chain recombines TRBV6-9 with TRBJ2-5, with D tentatively TRBD2 (5 bases). Germline CDR1 reads MNHGY; CDR2 reads SVAAGI. The CDR3 is made up of 15 amino acids. The germline V and J ends were trimmed by 4 bases and 4 bases, with 16 bases remaining between them.

This clonotype was seen ten or more times. The rearrangement joins TRBV30 to TRBJ1-2; D is perhaps TRBD1 (5 bases). V lost 8 bases, J lost 5 bases, and 15 bases lay in between. The CDR3 runs to 12 residues. CDR1 is GTSNPN, CDR2 SVGIG, per germline (reference sequence). For the CDR3, the DNA is TGTGCCGGGTACAGGATTCGGTATGGCTACACCTTC. Protein sequence: CAGYRIRYGYTF.

V and J are TRBV5-1 and TRBJ2-7; D is uncertain. Germline loops: CDR1 SGHRS, CDR2 YFSETQ. Trimming left V 2 bases short and J 0 bases short, with 9 bases between. The CDR3 covers 14 residues. The CDR3 region is CASSFRASSYEQYF. CDR3 bases: TGCGCCAGCAGCTTTAGGGCGAGCTCCTACGAGCAGTACTTC.

This clonotype has ten or more counts. Its ends do not fully match the called genes, so a read error is possible. The V call is TRBV7-2, the J call TRBJ1-1; D not certain. Germline V gives CDR1 SGHTA, CDR2 FQGNSA. The CDR3 sequence is 13 residues long. CDR3 in amino acids: CASSVARNTEAFF. In DNA form, the CDR3 reads TGTGCCAGCAGCGTAGCGAGAAACACTGAAGCTTTCTTT.

Only a few counts were recorded for this clonotype. V gene TRBV5-1 combines with J gene TRBJ2-2, with D perhaps TRBD2 (6 bases). This CDR3 is 16 amino acids long. V was trimmed by 0 bases and J by 1 base, leaving 10 bases between them. Germline lookup yields CDR1 SGHRS and CDR2 YFSETQ. The CDR3 protein is CASSLESGVNTGELFF. The CDR3 bases are TGCGCCAGCAGCTTGGAGTCGGGAGTGAACACCGGGGAGCTGTTTTTT.

The genes are TRBV20-1 and TRBJ2-3; 8 nucleotides line up with TRBD2. The CDR3 has 15 amino acids. The germline V gene encodes CDR1 DFQATT and CDR2 SNEGSKA (reference sequence). The ends lost 0 bases at V and 0 bases at J; junction bases unmatched: 2. The CDR3, as DNA: TGCAGTGCTAGAGACTCTAGCGGGAGCACAGATACGCAGTATTTT. Encoded protein: CSARDSSGSTDTQYF.

The table lists this clonotype with many counts. This chain joins TRBV18 and TRBJ1-5, with 7 bases lining up with TRBD1. CDR1 is KGHSH, CDR2 LQKENI, per germline. The CDR3 is made up of 14 amino acids. With V trimmed by 6 bases and J by 1 base, 3 bases remained unmatched. The CDR3 loop is CASSQQGSNQPQHF. In nucleotides, the CDR3 is TGTGCCAGCTCTCAACAGGGGAGCAATCAGCCCCAGCATTTT.

This chain connects TRBV2 to TRBJ2-1; D is unclear. The CDR3 length is 14 residues. Germline values: CDR1 SNHLY, CDR2 FYNNEI. V was trimmed by 7 bases and J by 0 bases, leaving 10 bases between them. The CDR3 nucleotides are TGTGCCAGCACAGGTGGGCTCTCCTACAATGAGCAGTTCTTC. It translates to CASTGGLSYNEQFF.

This clonotype was counted at least ten times. V usage is TRBV4-1 and J usage is TRBJ2-7; D uncertain. The length of the CDR3 is 14 residues. Germline loops: CDR1 MGHRA, CDR2 YSYEKL. Trimming removed 0 bases from V and 0 bases from J, with 6 bases in between. The CDR3 reads CASSQDGSSYEQYF. CDR3 sequence (DNA): TGCGCCAGCAGCCAAGACGGATCCTCCTACGAGCAGTACTTC.

The chain has TRBV3-1 and TRBJ2-5, with TRBD2 as a possible D gene (6 bases). The CDR3 is 15 amino acids. Germline V gene sequence: CDR1 LGHDT, CDR2 YNNKEL (reference sequence). Trimming removed 1 base at V and 5 bases at J, with 14 bases between. The chain's CDR3 is CASSQGSLAAETQYF. As DNA, the CDR3 is TGTGCCAGCAGCCAAGGTTCACTAGCTGCGGAGACCCAGTACTTC.

This clonotype came up many times. The chain uses TRBV5-1 and TRBJ1-6; perhaps TRBD1 as D (5 bases). V dropped 1 base and J dropped 11 bases, with 19 bases sitting between them. The CDR3 is 16 residues long. Germline values: CDR1 SGHRS, CDR2 YFSETQ. CDR3 DNA: TGCGCCAGCAGCTTGCGCTCTGGGGGAGGCTCGGCACCCCTCCACTTT. Protein product: CASSLRSGGGSAPLHF. The full variable domain, with the rest looked up from reference TRBV5-1 and TRBJ1-6, is KAGVTQTPRYLIKTRGQQVTLSCSPISGHRSVSWYQQTPGQGLQFLFEYFSETQRNKGNFPGRFSGRQFSNSRSEMNVSTLELGDSALYLCASSLRSGGGSAPLHFGNGTRLTVT.

Only one count was recorded for this clonotype. V gene TRBV2 combines with J gene TRBJ1-3; D uncertain. The germline V and J ends were trimmed by 6 bases and 6 bases, with 27 bases remaining between them. Germline assignment: CDR1 SNHLY and CDR2 FYNNEI. The CDR3 spans 18 residues. The CDR3 sequence: CASSRSQAPGWSENTIYF. Written as DNA, the CDR3 is TGTGCCAGCAGCCGATCCCAGGCACCCGGCTGGTCAGAAAACACCATATATTTT. The whole variable domain, remainder taken from reference TRBV2 and TRBJ1-3, is EPEVTQTPSHQVTQMGQEVILRCVPISNHLYFYWYRQILGQKVEFLVSFYNNEISEKSEIFDDQFSVERPDGSNFTLKIRSTKLEDSAMYFCASSRSQAPGWSENTIYFGEGSWLTVV.

The rearrangement links TRBV11-3 to TRBJ2-5; weak D call: TRBD1 (8 bases). Germline V gene data show CDR1 as SGHNT and CDR2 as YENEEA. This CDR3 has 15 amino acids. Trimming left V 5 bases short and J 1 base short, with 14 bases between. The CDR3 nucleotides read TGTGCCAGCAGCCCACAGGGGGGGCCCCAAGAGACCCAGTACTTC. Its translation is CASSPQGGPQETQYF. Full variable domain (missing parts from reference TRBV11-3 and TRBJ2-5): EAGVVQSPRYKIIEKKQPVAFWCNPISGHNTLYWYLQNLGQGPELLIRYENEEAVDDSQLPKDRFSAERLKGVDSTLKIQPAELGDSAVYLCASSPQGGPQETQYFGPGTRLLVL.